The 6 T cell receptor beta chains below come from one sample, sequenced in a study of CD8+ T cells in alopecia areata. cDNA reverse transcribed from extracted RNA served as the sequencing template. TCRdb's copy holds only in-frame clones and misses some; the assay was immunoSEQ multiplex PCR. There are over 200,000 clones in the sample; around three fifths occur only once, and 0.45% lies in the top ten. The source was CD4+ T cells sorted from blood, collected at week 0. Receptor source: a human donor with alopecia areata.

This sequence joins TRBV7-3 and TRBJ1-6; TRBD1 agrees at 10 bases. Trimming removed 5 bases from V and 7 bases from J; junction bases left unmatched: 5. Germline V gene data show CDR1 as SGHTA and CDR2 as FQGTGA. The CDR3 length is 15 residues. In nucleotides, the CDR3 is TGTGCCAGCAGCGGACAGGGGGACTACAATTCACCCCTCCACTTT. It codes for CASSGQGDYNSPLHF. The variable domain in full, with the rest retrieved from reference TRBV7-3 and TRBJ1-6, is GAGVSQTPSNKVTEKGKYVELRCDPISGHTALYWYRQSLGQGPEFLIYFQGTGAADDSGLPNDRFFAVRPEGSVSTLKIQRTERGDSAVYLCASSGQGDYNSPLHFGNGTRLTVT.

The count of this clone is one. The chain combines TRBV5-5 with TRBJ2-1; TRBD2 matches at 10 bases. Germline V CDR1 and CDR2: SGHKS, YYEKEE (reference sequence). The CDR3 length is 15 residues. J lost 4 bases, V lost 8 bases, and 9 bases had no gene match. The DNA of the CDR3 is TGTGCCAGAGGGAACCCTAGCGGGGGTTACAATGAGCAGTTCTTC. It codes for CARGNPSGGYNEQFF.

The J gene is TRBJ2-7, the V gene TRBV28; the D is unclear. This CDR3 has 13 residues. V lost 3 bases and J lost 2, with 8 bases in between. Germline V CDR1 and CDR2: MDHEN, SYDVKM. CDR3 amino acids: CASSLDGTYEQYF. CDR3 nucleotides: TGTGCCAGCAGTTTGGACGGTACCTACGAGCAGTACTTC.

Only a few counts were recorded for this clone. This chain links TRBV2 with TRBJ2-3; D gene unclear. The germline gives CDR1 SNHLY, CDR2 FYNNEI. This CDR3 contains 11 residues. Trimming cost V 4 bases and J 4 bases, with 3 bases left between them. The DNA of the CDR3 is TGTGCCAGCAGTGCATCAGATACGCAGTATTTT. As protein: CASSASDTQYF.

The chain is built from TRBV6-1 and TRBJ1-5; D is perhaps TRBD1 (5 bases). Trimming shortened V by 2 bases and J by 3 bases, and 8 bases separated the two germline ends. CDR1 and CDR2 from the germline V gene are MNHNS and SASEGT. The CDR3 length is 14 residues. The CDR3: CASSERDYNQPQHF. The CDR3 DNA reads TGTGCCAGCAGTGAAAGGGACTACAATCAGCCCCAGCATTTT.

The CDR3 protein is CASSPGGEQYF. CDR3 coding DNA: TGTGCCAGTAGCCCCGGGGGGGAGCAGTACTTC. The chain combines TRBV19 with TRBJ2-7; 7 nucleotides align to TRBD2. The CDR3 has 11 residues. V trimming: 6 bases; J trimming: 7 bases; junction bases outside the gene matches: 3. Germline assignment: CDR1 LNHDA and CDR2 SQIVND (reference sequence).